This TCR beta chain comes out of a study of control samples from healthy donors and cancer patients. With respect to this clone: Within the sample, other DNA sequences also encode this same CDR3.

V lost 0 bases and J 8 bases, leaving 7 bases between the germline ends. Germline lookup yields CDR1 LGHDT and CDR2 YNNKEL (reference sequence). The CDR3 loop spans 12 amino acids. The assay was immunoSEQ multiplex PCR, and TCRdb's table has in-frame clones only and misses some. The table records some 120,000 clones, about 88% of them present only once. The chain recombines TRBV3-1 (or the pseudogene TRBV3-2) with TRBJ1-2; D gene unclear. Sequencing was performed on blood. The clonotype was recovered from a man aged 50 to 60 in good health. The CDR3 is CASSQEGRGYTF. The CDR3 bases are TGTGCCAGCAGCCAAGAAGGACGGGGCTACACCTTC.